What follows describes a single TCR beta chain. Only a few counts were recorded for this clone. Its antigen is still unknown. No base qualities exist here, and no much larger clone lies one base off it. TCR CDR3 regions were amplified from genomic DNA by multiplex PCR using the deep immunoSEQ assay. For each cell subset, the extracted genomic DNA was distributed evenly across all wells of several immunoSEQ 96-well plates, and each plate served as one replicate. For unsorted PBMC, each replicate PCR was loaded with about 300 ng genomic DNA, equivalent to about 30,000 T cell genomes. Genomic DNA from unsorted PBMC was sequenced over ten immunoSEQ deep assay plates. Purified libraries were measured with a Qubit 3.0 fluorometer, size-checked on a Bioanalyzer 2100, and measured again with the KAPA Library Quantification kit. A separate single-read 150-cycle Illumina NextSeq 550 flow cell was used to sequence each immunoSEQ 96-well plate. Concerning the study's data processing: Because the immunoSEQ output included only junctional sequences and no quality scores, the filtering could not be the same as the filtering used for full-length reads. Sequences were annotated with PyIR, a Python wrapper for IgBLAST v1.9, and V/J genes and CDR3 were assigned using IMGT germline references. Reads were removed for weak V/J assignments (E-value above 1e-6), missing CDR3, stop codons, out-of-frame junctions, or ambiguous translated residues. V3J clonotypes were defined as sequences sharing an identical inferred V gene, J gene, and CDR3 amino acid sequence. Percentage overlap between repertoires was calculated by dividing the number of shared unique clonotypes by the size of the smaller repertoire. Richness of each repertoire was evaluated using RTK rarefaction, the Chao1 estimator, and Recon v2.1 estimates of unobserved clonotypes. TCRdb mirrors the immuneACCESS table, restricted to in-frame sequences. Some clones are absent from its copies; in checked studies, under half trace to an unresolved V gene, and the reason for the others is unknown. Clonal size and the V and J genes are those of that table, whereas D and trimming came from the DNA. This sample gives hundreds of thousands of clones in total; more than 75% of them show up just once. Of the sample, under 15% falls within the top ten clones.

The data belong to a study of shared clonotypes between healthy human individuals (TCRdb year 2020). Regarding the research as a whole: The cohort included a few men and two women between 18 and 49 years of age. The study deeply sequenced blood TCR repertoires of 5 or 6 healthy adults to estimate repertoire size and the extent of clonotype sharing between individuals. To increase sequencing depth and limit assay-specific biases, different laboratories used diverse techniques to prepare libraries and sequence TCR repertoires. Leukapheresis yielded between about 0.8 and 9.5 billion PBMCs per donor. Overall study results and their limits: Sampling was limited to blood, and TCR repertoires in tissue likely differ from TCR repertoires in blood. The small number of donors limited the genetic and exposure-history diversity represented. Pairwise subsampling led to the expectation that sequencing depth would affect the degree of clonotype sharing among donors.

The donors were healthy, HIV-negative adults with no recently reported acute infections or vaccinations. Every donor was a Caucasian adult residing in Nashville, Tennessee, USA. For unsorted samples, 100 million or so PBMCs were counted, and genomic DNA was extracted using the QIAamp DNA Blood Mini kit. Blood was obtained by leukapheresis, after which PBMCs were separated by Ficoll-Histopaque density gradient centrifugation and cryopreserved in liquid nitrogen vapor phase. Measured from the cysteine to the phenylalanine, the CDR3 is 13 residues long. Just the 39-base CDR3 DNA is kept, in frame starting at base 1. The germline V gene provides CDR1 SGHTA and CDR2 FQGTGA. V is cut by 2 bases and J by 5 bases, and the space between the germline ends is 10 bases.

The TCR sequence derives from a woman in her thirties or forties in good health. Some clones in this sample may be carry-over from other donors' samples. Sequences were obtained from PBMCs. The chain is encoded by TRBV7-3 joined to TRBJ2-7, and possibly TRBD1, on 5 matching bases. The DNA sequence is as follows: TGTGCCAGCAGCTTAGGCAGGGTCAACGAGCAGTACTTC. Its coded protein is CASSLGRVNEQYF.